This T cell receptor beta chain was profiled in a study of long-term antiretroviral therapy in people with HIV. The CDR3 extends over 15 amino acids. V lost 4 bases, J lost 2 bases, and 9 bases lay in between. Germline values: CDR1 SEHNR, CDR2 FQNEAQ (reference sequence). Study observations and caveats: Increased diversity was seen after ART, yet it remained lower than in transplant donor controls.

Run at survey level, the immunoSEQ assay was version v3.0. Repertoires were generated with immunoSEQ multiplex PCR, while TCRdb's copy carries only in-frame clones and drops some. Among around 29,000 clones listed, over 80% were seen once. This clone has a single count. As yet, its antigen is unknown. This sample comprised unsorted PBMCs, obtained 3.2 years before starting antiretroviral therapy. This sequence joins TRBV7-9 and TRBJ1-6; D remains ambiguous. The receptor's source is a man between 45 and 60 years old with HIV. CDR3 residues: CASSSHGAYNSPLHF. DNA for the CDR3: TGTGCCAGCAGCTCGCACGGGGCCTATAATTCACCCCTCCACTTT.